One sample yielded the 25 T cell receptor beta chains listed below, sequenced in a study of cytotoxic CD8 clonotypes in ibrutinib-treated CLL. Here immunoSEQ multiplex PCR was the method, and the copy in TCRdb shows in-frame clones only, minus some. The sample carries fewer than 400,000 clones, 60% to 80% recorded once. Here the sequenced sample was PBMCs, taken after 36 months of ibrutinib treatment. The source of these receptors is a human donor with chronic lymphocytic leukemia.

The gene calls are TRBV9 and TRBJ2-7; D tentatively fits TRBD1 or TRBD2 (5 bases each). Trimming removed 4 bases at V and 6 bases at J, with 8 bases between. The CDR3 has 11 amino acids. The germline V gene encodes CDR1 SGDLS and CDR2 YYNGEE. The CDR3 region is CASSHGGEQYF. In nucleotides, the CDR3 is TGTGCCAGCAGCCATGGGGGCGAGCAGTACTTC.

The chain joins TRBV14 to TRBJ2-4; D unclear. Germline CDR1 is SGHDN and CDR2 is FVKESK. Trimming took off 1 base at V and 9 bases at J, with 7 bases between the two ends. The CDR3 is made up of 12 amino acids. The CDR3 DNA reads as TGTGCCAGCAGCCAAGCAGGACCCATTCAGTACTTC. It translates to CASSQAGPIQYF.

The J gene is TRBJ2-3, the V gene TRBV9; 7 nucleotides align to TRBD2. Germline V gene data show CDR1 as SGDLS and CDR2 as YYNGEE. J gave up 1 base and V 4 bases, and 15 bases lay outside the gene matches. The CDR3 has 18 amino acids. CDR3 residues: CASSPRSSGLLGTDTQYF. The CDR3 region has the DNA TGTGCCAGCAGCCCCCGTAGTAGCGGGTTGCTGGGCACAGATACGCAGTATTTT.

The genes are TRBV9 and TRBJ2-1; 8 positions agree with TRBD1. The germline CDR1 and CDR2 sequences are SGDLS and YYNGEE. This CDR3 comprises 14 residues. V was pared by 6 bases and J by 9 bases, with 11 bases of the junction left unmatched. The CDR3 DNA is TGTGCCAGCAAACAGGGGGACCCTAGGGGTGAGCAGTTCTTC. It encodes CASKQGDPRGEQFF.

This clone was detected a few times. This chain connects TRBV18 to TRBJ1-5, with D maybe TRBD1 (5 bases). Looked up from germline, CDR1 is KGHSH and CDR2 is LQKENI. This CDR3 has 15 amino acids. V was trimmed by 2 bases and J by 7 bases, leaving 15 bases between them. Here the CDR3 reads CASSPTKQAKQPQHF. The CDR3 DNA reads TGTGCCAGCTCACCAACCAAACAGGCCAAACAGCCCCAGCATTTT.

The chain is built from TRBV4-2 and TRBJ2-6, with 12 bases matching TRBD2. This CDR3 region has 22 residues. V shed 1 base and J 1 base; nucleotides not matched to a gene: 14. Germline CDR1 reads LGHNA; CDR2 reads YNFKEQ. Written as DNA, the CDR3 is TGTGCCAGCAGCCAAGGACTAGCGGGGGCGCTTTGGTCCCGATCTGGGGCCAACGTCCTGACTTTC. It translates to CASSQGLAGALWSRSGANVLTF.

V gene TRBV5-4 combines with J gene TRBJ2-3, with no clear D. The CDR3 sequence is 15 residues long. V was shortened by 0 bases and J by 2 bases, with 10 bases between the two germline ends. The germline V gene encodes CDR1 SGHNT and CDR2 YYREEE (reference sequence). DNA for the CDR3: TGTGCCAGCAGCTTGGGGGCGAGAAACACAGATACGCAGTATTTT. This gives the protein CASSLGARNTDTQYF.

This clone was seen once. The chain combines TRBV10-3 with TRBJ1-2; D may be TRBD1 (6 bases). Per the germline V gene, CDR1 is ENHRY and CDR2 is SYGVKD. Between the trimmed V and J ends, which lost 1 base and 1 base, there was a span of 13 bases. The CDR3 length is 16 residues. CDR3 DNA sequence: TGTGCCATCAGTGAGTTACCGGTGGACAGTAACTATGGCTACACCTTC. It yields the protein CAISELPVDSNYGYTF.

The V gene is TRBV28, the J gene TRBJ2-4, with a possible D match to TRBD2 (6 bases). V shed 5 bases and J shed 2 bases, with 16 bases lying between them. Germline V CDR1 and CDR2: MDHEN, SYDVKM. CDR3 size: 16 residues. The CDR3 DNA reads as TGTGCCAGCAGTCTTAGAGGCGGGGCTTCCAAAAACATTCAGTACTTC. It is translated as CASSLRGGASKNIQYF.

This chain links TRBV18 with TRBJ1-6, with D possibly being TRBD1 (5 bases). Germline V gene lookup returns CDR1 KGHSH and CDR2 LQKENI. The CDR3 consists of 13 residues. Trimming took off 4 bases at V and 8 bases at J, with 9 bases between the two ends. This CDR3 reads CASSLAGDSPLHF. CDR3 nucleotide sequence: TGTGCCAGCTCACTAGCGGGGGATTCACCCCTCCACTTT. Combining the CDR3 with reference TRBV18 and TRBJ1-6 gives the whole variable domain NAGVMQNPRHLVRRRGQEARLRCSPMKGHSHVYWYRQLPEEGLKFMVYLQKENIIDESGMPKERFSAEFPKEGPSILRIQQVVRGDSAAYFCASSLAGDSPLHFGNGTRLTVT.

Only a few counts were recorded for this clone. This chain uses TRBV5-4 with TRBJ2-1, with D perhaps matching TRBD2 (5 bases). Between the trimmed V and J ends, which lost 4 bases and 10 bases, there was a span of 15 bases. Germline CDR1 and CDR2: SGHNT and YYREEE (reference sequence). The CDR3 is made up of 13 amino acids. CDR3 DNA: TGTGCCAGCAGCGGGTATAGCGCGCACGAGCAGTTCTTC. This codes for CASSGYSAHEQFF.

The rearrangement joins TRBV7-2 to TRBJ1-5; D gene unclear. V was cut by 0 bases and J by 6 bases, with 9 bases left in between. The CDR3 sequence is 14 residues long. Germline V gives CDR1 SGHTA, CDR2 FQGNSA. For the CDR3, the DNA is TGTGCCAGCAGCTTAGCGCGGGGATCTCAGCCCCAGCATTTT. Amino acid sequence: CASSLARGSQPQHF.

The gene calls are TRBV25-1 and TRBJ1-1, with D uncertain. The CDR3 is 13 residues long. The V and J ends lost 7 bases and 1 base respectively, with 10 bases between them. Germline values: CDR1 MGHDK, CDR2 SYGVNS. The CDR3: CASTSLRNTEAFF. The CDR3 DNA is TGTGCCAGCACCTCCTTAAGGAACACTGAAGCTTTCTTT.

The rearrangement uses TRBV5-1 and TRBJ2-3; 12 nucleotides agree with TRBD2. Germline-derived CDR1 and CDR2 are SGHRS and YFSETQ. The CDR3 has 15 amino acids. Trimming at V came to 4 bases and at J to 8 bases, leaving 8 bases not matched to a gene. CDR3 residues: CASSLLAGGQGTQYF. DNA for the CDR3: TGCGCCAGCAGCCTCCTAGCGGGGGGGCAAGGTACGCAGTATTTT.

The rearrangement links TRBV25-1 to TRBJ2-7; D tentatively fits TRBD1 or TRBD2 (6 bases each). Trimming took 3 bases from V and 5 from J, leaving 14 bases between them. Germline values: CDR1 MGHDK, CDR2 SYGVNS. The CDR3 has 14 amino acids. CDR3 residues: CASSEQGRPDEQYF. Here the CDR3 DNA reads TGTGCCAGCAGTGAGCAGGGGAGGCCTGACGAGCAGTACTTC.

The chain uses TRBV6-5 and TRBJ2-3; no reliable D call. The CDR3 contains 15 residues. The V and J ends lost 5 bases and 1 base respectively, with 13 bases between them. The germline V gene has CDR1 MNHEY and CDR2 SVGAGI. CDR3 amino acids: CASSRDFGGTDTQYF. In DNA form, the CDR3 reads TGTGCCAGCAGTCGCGACTTTGGAGGCACAGATACGCAGTATTTT.

The V call is TRBV28, the J call TRBJ2-7; tentative D call: TRBD1 (5 bases). V was cut by 1 base and J by 0 bases, with 10 bases left in between. This CDR3 comprises 15 residues. CDR1 is MDHEN, CDR2 SYDVKM, per germline. This CDR3 reads CASSLYRTSSYEQYF. In nucleotides, the CDR3 is TGTGCCAGCAGTTTATATAGGACATCCTCCTACGAGCAGTACTTC.

The chain employs TRBV5-6 and TRBJ2-7; D gene uncertain. Per germline, CDR1 SGHDT and CDR2 YYEEEE. This CDR3 region has 14 residues. V was pared by 0 bases and J by 2 bases, with 9 bases between. The CDR3 region is CASSLVNAAYEQYF. The DNA of the CDR3 is TGTGCCAGCAGCTTGGTGAATGCGGCCTACGAGCAGTACTTC. The variable domain in full, with the rest retrieved from reference TRBV5-6 and TRBJ2-7, is DAGVTQSPTHLIKTRGQQVTLRCSPKSGHDTVSWYQQALGQGPQFIFQYYEEEERQRGNFPDRFSGHQFPNYSSELNVNALLLGDSALYLCASSLVNAAYEQYFGPGTRLTVT.

This sequence joins TRBV13 and TRBJ2-7; D gene unclear. V gave up 1 base and J gave up 7 bases, with 5 bases separating them. This CDR3 contains 11 residues. Germline loops: CDR1 PRHDT, CDR2 FYEKMQ (reference sequence). The CDR3 coding sequence is TGTGCCAGCAGCTTAGCCGGGGAGCAGTACTTC. Amino acids: CASSLAGEQYF.

The chain recombines TRBV4-1 with TRBJ1-2; 10 nucleotides line up with TRBD1. V was pared by 4 bases and J by 1 base, with 9 bases of the junction left unmatched. Per germline, CDR1 MGHRA and CDR2 YSYEKL. The CDR3 contains 17 residues. The CDR3 loop reads CASSPGQGGSFNYGYTF. For the CDR3, the DNA is TGCGCCAGCAGCCCCGGACAGGGGGGCTCTTTTAACTATGGCTACACCTTC.

This clone was seen only a few times. The chain employs TRBV25-1 and TRBJ2-7; 9 nucleotides agree with TRBD1. Germline lookup yields CDR1 MGHDK and CDR2 SYGVNS. The CDR3 has 12 amino acids. The trim removed 6 bases at V and 6 bases at J, leaving 3 bases unmatched. The CDR3 loop is CASSSTGGEQYF. In DNA form, the CDR3 reads TGTGCCAGCAGCTCGACAGGGGGCGAGCAGTACTTC.

J is TRBJ2-7 and V is TRBV5-1; TRBD2 matches 7 bases. The junction had 7 bases not matched to a gene; V was cut back by 4 bases and J by 3 bases. CDR1 is SGHRS, CDR2 YFSETQ, per germline. This CDR3 contains 14 residues. CDR3 amino acids: CASSPGGGGYEQYF. CDR3 DNA sequence: TGCGCCAGCAGCCCGGGAGGAGGCGGCTACGAGCAGTACTTC.

The table lists this clone with a few counts. CDR3 region: CASSPRDGTEAFF. The DNA of the CDR3 is TGTGCCAGCAGCCCAAGGGATGGGACTGAAGCTTTCTTT. This rearrangement joins TRBV7-3 to TRBJ1-1, with D uncertain. The CDR3 has 13 amino acids. With 5 bases removed from V and 5 bases from J, the gap between germline ends came to 12 bases. Germline CDR1 and CDR2: SGHTA and FQGTGA.

J is TRBJ2-5 and V is TRBV29-1; D is possibly TRBD2 (6 bases). The CDR3 length is 13 residues. CDR1 and CDR2 (germline): SQVTM, ANQGSEA. Trimming left V 7 bases short and J 2 bases short, with 14 bases between. The CDR3 protein is CSGEVGRQETQYF. CDR3 bases: TGCAGCGGGGAGGTTGGCAGACAAGAGACCCAGTACTTC.

The V call is TRBV7-3, the J call TRBJ2-7; 7 bases map to TRBD2. This CDR3 has 15 amino acids. V was pared by 5 bases and J by 4 bases, with 11 bases of the junction left unmatched. The germline V gene has CDR1 SGHTA and CDR2 FQGTGA. CDR3 residues: CASSPRGGLGYEQYF. The CDR3 DNA sequence: TGTGCCAGCAGCCCACGCGGGGGATTAGGTTACGAGCAGTACTTC.